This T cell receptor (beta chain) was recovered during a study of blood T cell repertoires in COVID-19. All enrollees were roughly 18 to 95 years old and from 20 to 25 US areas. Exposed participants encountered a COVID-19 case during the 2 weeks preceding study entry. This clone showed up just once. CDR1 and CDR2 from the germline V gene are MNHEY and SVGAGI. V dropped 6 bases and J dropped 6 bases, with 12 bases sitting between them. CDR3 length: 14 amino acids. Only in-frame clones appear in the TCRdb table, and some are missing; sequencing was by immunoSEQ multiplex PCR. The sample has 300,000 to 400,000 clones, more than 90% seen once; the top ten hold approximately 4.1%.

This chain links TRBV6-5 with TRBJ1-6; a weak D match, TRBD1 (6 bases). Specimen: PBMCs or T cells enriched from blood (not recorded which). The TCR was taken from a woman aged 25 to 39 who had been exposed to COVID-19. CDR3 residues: CASRPGTSNSPLHF. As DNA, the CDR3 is TGTGCCAGCAGGCCCGGGACATCTAATTCACCCCTCCACTTT.